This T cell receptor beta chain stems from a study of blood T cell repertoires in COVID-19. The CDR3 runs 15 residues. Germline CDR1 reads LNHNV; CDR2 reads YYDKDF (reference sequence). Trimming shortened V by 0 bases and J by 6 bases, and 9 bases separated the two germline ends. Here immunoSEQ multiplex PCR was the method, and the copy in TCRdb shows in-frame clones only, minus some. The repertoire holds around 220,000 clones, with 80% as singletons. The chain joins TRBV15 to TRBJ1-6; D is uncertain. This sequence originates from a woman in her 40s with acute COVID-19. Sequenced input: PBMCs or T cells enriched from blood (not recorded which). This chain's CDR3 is CATSRDGLSNSPLHF. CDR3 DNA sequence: TGTGCCACCAGCAGAGATGGGCTGAGTAATTCACCCCTCCACTTT.